One and the same sample provided the 32 T cell receptor beta chains below, sequenced in a study of graft-versus-host responses after intestinal transplantation. The antigens these receptors bind are not known. The repertoire was sequenced with immunoSEQ multiplex PCR; TCRdb's copy has only in-frame clones and lacks some. The sample gives over 65,000 clones, under 95% of which show up once; about 7.3% is in the top ten. The specimen comprised unstimulated CD8+ T cells sorted from spleen or lymph node cells, sampled before transplant. The receptors derive from a human donor who was the organ donor for an intestinal transplant.

This clone has only one observation. The CDR3 loop reads CASSQGPTGIDGYTF. CDR3 sequence (DNA): TGCGCCAGCAGCCAAGGCCCTACAGGGATCGATGGCTACACCTTC. The chain joins TRBV4-1 to TRBJ1-2; tentatively, D is TRBD1 (6 bases). Germline CDR1 reads MGHRA; CDR2 reads YSYEKL. CDR3 length: 15 amino acids. The V end lost 1 base, the J end lost 6 bases, and 15 bases lay between the germline ends.

V and J are TRBV10-3 and TRBJ2-2; a weak D match, TRBD1 (6 bases). V shed 10 bases and J shed 1 base, with 16 bases lying between them. In germline, CDR1 is ENHRY, CDR2 SYGVKD. CDR3 size: 15 residues. As DNA, the CDR3 is TGTGCCAAGATGCGAGGGACAATGAACACCGGGGAGCTGTTTTTT. Translation: CAKMRGTMNTGELFF.

The J gene is TRBJ1-1, the V gene TRBV6-5; TRBD1 matches 9 bases. Germline V CDR1 and CDR2: MNHEY, SVGAGI. J gave up 0 bases and V 6 bases, and 2 bases lay outside the gene matches. The CDR3 extends over 14 amino acids. CDR3: CASSDRGLNTEAFF. The CDR3 DNA follows: TGTGCCAGCAGCGACAGGGGGTTGAACACTGAAGCTTTCTTT.

The V call is TRBV5-4, the J call TRBJ1-2, with no clear D. V lost 3 bases, J lost 8 bases, and 11 bases lay in between. The CDR3 contains 12 residues. The germline gives CDR1 SGHNT, CDR2 YYREEE (reference sequence). CDR3 sequence reads: CASSSPSGGYTF. The CDR3 bases are TGTGCCAGCAGCTCGCCCTCCGGCGGCTACACCTTC. Full variable domain (missing parts from reference TRBV5-4 and TRBJ1-2): ETGVTQSPTHLIKTRGQQVTLRCSSQSGHNTVSWYQQALGQGPQFIFQYYREEENGRGNFPPRFSGLQFPNYSSELNVNALELDDSALYLCASSSPSGGYTFGSGTRLTVV.

The rearrangement links TRBV13 to TRBJ2-7, with D possibly matching TRBD1 (6 bases). Germline loops: CDR1 PRHDT, CDR2 FYEKMQ (reference sequence). This CDR3 has 13 residues. V gave up 5 bases and J gave up 3 bases, with 11 bases separating them. CDR3 sequence (DNA): TGTGCCAGCAGCGGGGGCGAATTCTACGAGCAGTACTTC. Amino acids: CASSGGEFYEQYF.

This chain uses TRBV27 with TRBJ2-3; D not resolved. V dropped 3 bases and J dropped 2 bases, with 9 bases sitting between them. Germline lookup yields CDR1 MNHEY and CDR2 SMNVEV (reference sequence). The CDR3 covers 14 residues. The DNA of the CDR3 is TGTGCCAGCAGTTTGAATACAGTCACAGATACGCAGTATTTT. This gives the protein CASSLNTVTDTQYF.

The genes are TRBV27 and TRBJ2-7; 10 nucleotides align to TRBD1. The CDR3 totals 18 residues. The germline gives CDR1 MNHEY, CDR2 SMNVEV (reference sequence). The junction had 11 bases not matched to a gene; V was cut back by 0 bases and J by 3 bases. CDR3 DNA sequence: TGTGCCAGCAGTTTATCCCTCACGACAGGACAGGGGGGCTACGAGCAGTACTTC. Its protein product is CASSLSLTTGQGGYEQYF.

The DNA of the CDR3 is TGCAGCGTTGGTGGGACAGGGGGCGAAGGCTACACCTTC. Residues: CSVGGTGGEGYTF. V gene TRBV29-1 combines with J gene TRBJ1-2; 12 bases are a match to TRBD1. V trimming: 4 bases; J trimming: 8 bases; junction bases outside the gene matches: 5. The CDR3 has 13 residues. Germline CDR1 reads SQVTM; CDR2 reads ANQGSEA.

This chain uses TRBV7-6 with TRBJ2-3, with a tentative D call TRBD2 (6 bases). The germline V gene encodes CDR1 SGHVS and CDR2 FNYEAQ. This CDR3 is built from 13 residues. With 5 bases removed from V and 4 bases from J, the gap between germline ends came to 10 bases. The CDR3 coding sequence is TGTGCCAGCAGCCAGAGCGGGTCAGATACGCAGTATTTT. It yields the protein CASSQSGSDTQYF.

The rearrangement links TRBV19 to TRBJ2-1; D remains ambiguous. CDR1 is LNHDA and CDR2 is SQIVND in the germline V gene (reference sequence). V was trimmed by 1 base and J by 12 bases, leaving 10 bases between them. The CDR3 has 12 residues. CDR3 sequence: CASSIGVNGQFF. In DNA, the CDR3 is TGTGCCAGTAGTATAGGGGTTAACGGGCAGTTCTTC.

The rearrangement joins TRBV4-1 to TRBJ2-7; 8 bases map to TRBD1. J lost 2 bases, V lost 0 bases, and 0 bases had no gene match. The CDR3 extends over 14 amino acids. Per the germline V gene, CDR1 is MGHRA and CDR2 is YSYEKL. CDR3 sequence: CASSQEDRAYEQYF. The CDR3 DNA sequence: TGCGCCAGCAGCCAAGAGGACAGGGCCTACGAGCAGTACTTC.

The DNA for the CDR3 is TGTGCCAGCAGTCCACCGGTCACTCAAGAGACCCAGTACTTC. Its translation: CASSPPVTQETQYF. V and J are TRBV6-1 and TRBJ2-5; D gene ambiguous. This CDR3 comprises 14 residues. V lost 5 bases and J lost 2, with 12 bases in between. Germline lookup yields CDR1 MNHNS and CDR2 SASEGT.

The chain joins TRBV6-5 to TRBJ1-1, with D perhaps TRBD1 (5 bases). Trimming shortened V by 5 bases and J by 6 bases, and 13 bases separated the two germline ends. The CDR3 spans 13 residues. CDR1 is MNHEY and CDR2 is SVGAGI in the germline V gene. CDR3 protein: CASSPRGAAEAFF. CDR3 DNA sequence: TGTGCCAGCAGTCCCCGAGGGGCGGCTGAAGCTTTCTTT.

This clone was seen a single time. The CDR3 here is CASSSGSSYNEQFF. In nucleotides, the CDR3 is TGTGCCAGCTCAAGCGGGAGCTCCTACAATGAGCAGTTCTTC. This chain connects TRBV4-2 to TRBJ2-1; TRBD2 matches 8 bases. The junction had 3 bases not matched to a gene; V was cut back by 8 bases and J by 0 bases. The CDR3 sequence is 14 residues long. Germline V lookup: CDR1 LGHNA, CDR2 YNFKEQ.

The V call is TRBV6-5, the J call TRBJ1-5, with unresolved D. This CDR3 has 11 residues. The V end lost 5 bases, the J end lost 6 bases, and 5 bases lay between the germline ends. Germline CDR1 is MNHEY and CDR2 is SVGAGI. CDR3 loop: CASSESQPQHF. The CDR3 coding sequence is TGTGCCAGCAGTGAAAGTCAGCCCCAGCATTTT.

V gene TRBV19 combines with J gene TRBJ2-1; no reliable D call. The CDR3 covers 12 residues. Trimming stripped 4 bases from V and 4 bases from J, with 5 bases between. Germline V gene data show CDR1 as LNHDA and CDR2 as SQIVND (reference sequence). In DNA form, the CDR3 reads TGTGCCAGTAGTAACACATACAATGAGCAGTTCTTC. Protein: CASSNTYNEQFF. Drawing the rest from reference TRBV19 and TRBJ2-1, the complete variable domain is DGGITQSPKYLFRKEGQNVTLSCEQNLNHDAMYWYRQDPGQGLRLIYYSQIVNDFQKGDIAEGYSVSREKKESFPLTVTSAQKNPTAFYLCASSNTYNEQFFGPGTRLTVL.

J is TRBJ1-2 and V is TRBV5-6; tentative D call: TRBD1 (6 bases). Germline lookup yields CDR1 SGHDT and CDR2 YYEEEE. With 5 bases removed from V and 4 bases from J, the gap between germline ends came to 18 bases. The CDR3 totals 15 residues. The CDR3 is CASRLFSGQLYGYTF. Here the CDR3 DNA reads TGTGCCAGCAGGCTTTTTTCTGGACAGCTCTATGGCTACACCTTC.

The CDR3 spells CASSLSFNYEQYF. CDR3 DNA sequence: TGCGCCAGCAGCTTGTCGTTTAACTACGAGCAGTACTTC. This chain links TRBV5-1 with TRBJ2-7; D is uncertain. Germline V CDR1 and CDR2: SGHRS, YFSETQ. The CDR3 is 13 residues long. V dropped 1 base and J dropped 3 bases, with 8 bases sitting between them.

V usage is TRBV5-1 and J usage is TRBJ1-1; the D gene is possibly TRBD1 (5 bases). V was trimmed by 4 bases and J by 1 base, leaving 14 bases between them. This CDR3 is built from 15 residues. Germline V gene data show CDR1 as SGHRS and CDR2 as YFSETQ. This chain's CDR3 is CASSIDSLSNTEAFF. The CDR3 DNA sequence: TGCGCCAGCAGCATCGACAGCCTCTCGAACACTGAAGCTTTCTTT.

This clone has only a few counts. The chain carries TRBV10-3 and TRBJ2-2, with 8 bases fitting TRBD1. V shed 6 bases, J shed 6 bases, and the junction held 6 bases outside the gene matches. CDR1 and CDR2 from the germline V gene are ENHRY and SYGVKD. The CDR3 is 14 residues long. CDR3 coding DNA: TGTGCCATCAGGGGACAGGACGAAGCCGGGGAGCTGTTTTTT. This translates into CAIRGQDEAGELFF.

V and J are TRBV11-3 and TRBJ2-1, with a weak D call TRBD1 (6 bases). Trimming took 2 bases from V and 3 from J, leaving 8 bases between them. CDR1 is SGHNT, CDR2 YENEEA, per germline. This CDR3 comprises 14 residues. CDR3 amino acids: CASSLIQGYNEQFF. The DNA for the CDR3 is TGTGCCAGCAGCTTAATACAGGGCTACAATGAGCAGTTCTTC.

The chain links TRBV10-3 to TRBJ2-5; 11 bases match TRBD2. CDR3 length: 19 residues. The germline V gene encodes CDR1 ENHRY and CDR2 SYGVKD. After removal of 2 bases from V and 0 bases from J, the junction contained 11 bases not matched to a gene. CDR3 loop: CAISEPTKTTSGDQETQYF. CDR3 DNA sequence: TGTGCCATCAGTGAGCCGACCAAGACGACTAGCGGGGACCAAGAGACCCAGTACTTC.

The chain recombines TRBV5-4 with TRBJ2-2; 11 bases align to TRBD1. CDR3 length: 14 residues. Germline values: CDR1 SGHNT, CDR2 YYREEE (reference sequence). The junction had 2 bases not matched to a gene; V was cut back by 4 bases and J by 6 bases. This CDR3 reads CASSLGQGAGELFF. Written as DNA, the CDR3 is TGTGCCAGCAGCCTGGGACAGGGGGCCGGGGAGCTGTTTTTT.

The gene calls are TRBV15 and TRBJ1-2; D may be TRBD1 (5 bases). CDR3 length: 18 residues. CDR1 is LNHNV and CDR2 is YYDKDF in the germline V gene (reference sequence). V was clipped by 0 bases and J by 4 bases, with 21 bases between them. The CDR3 loop reads CATSRDGEGVTHLYGYTF. Written as DNA, the CDR3 is TGTGCCACCAGCAGAGATGGGGAAGGGGTGACCCACCTCTATGGCTACACCTTC.

This rearrangement joins TRBV9 to TRBJ2-7; unclear D gene. The CDR3 has 13 amino acids. Germline values: CDR1 SGDLS, CDR2 YYNGEE. Deletions cut 3 bases from V and 2 bases from J, with 9 bases between. Written as DNA, the CDR3 is TGTGCCAGCAGCGCTGGAGTTCCCTACGAGCAGTACTTC. Encoded protein: CASSAGVPYEQYF. Full variable domain (remainder filled in from reference TRBV9 and TRBJ2-7): DSGVTQTPKHLITATGQRVTLRCSPRSGDLSVYWYQQSLDQGLQFLIQYYNGEERAKGNILERFSAQQFPDLHSELNLSSLELGDSALYFCASSAGVPYEQYFGPGTRLTVT.

The chain recombines TRBV27 with TRBJ2-7; 8 nucleotides line up with TRBD1. Trimming at V came to 0 bases and at J to 4 bases, leaving 5 bases not matched to a gene. Germline CDR1 reads MNHEY; CDR2 reads SMNVEV (reference sequence). The CDR3 is made up of 15 amino acids. Written as DNA, the CDR3 is TGTGCCAGCAGTTTATCGTCGCGACAGGGGTACGAGCAGTACTTC. This gives the protein CASSLSSRQGYEQYF.

The CDR3 region has the DNA TGTGCCAGCAGCGTAGTCCCCTCCTACGAGCAGTACTTC. As protein: CASSVVPSYEQYF. The chain joins TRBV9 to TRBJ2-7, with D hard to call. V lost 0 bases to trimming and J lost 0 bases, with 4 bases between them. Germline V CDR1 and CDR2: SGDLS, YYNGEE. The CDR3 sequence is 13 residues long.

The chain joins TRBV5-1 to TRBJ2-3; perhaps TRBD2 as D (6 bases). The germline V and J ends were trimmed by 5 bases and 2 bases, with 15 bases remaining between them. The CDR3 runs 15 residues. Per the germline V gene, CDR1 is SGHRS and CDR2 is YFSETQ. The CDR3: CASSHRLENTDTQYF. The CDR3 DNA reads TGCGCCAGCAGTCACCGACTAGAAAACACAGATACGCAGTATTTT.

This sequence joins TRBV2 and TRBJ2-3; D is uncertain. The germline gives CDR1 SNHLY, CDR2 FYNNEI. This CDR3 contains 12 residues. V was cut by 2 bases and J by 2 bases, with 2 bases left in between. CDR3 amino acids: CASSEFTDTQYF. CDR3 sequence (DNA): TGTGCCAGCAGTGAATTCACAGATACGCAGTATTTT.

This chain joins TRBV4-1 and TRBJ1-2, with D perhaps matching TRBD1 (5 bases). The CDR3 is 14 residues long. V was clipped by 3 bases and J by 3 bases, with 11 bases between them. Germline values: CDR1 MGHRA, CDR2 YSYEKL. The CDR3 sequence is CASSQGEYDYGYTF. The DNA for the CDR3 is TGCGCCAGCAGCCAGGGGGAGTACGACTATGGCTACACCTTC.

A single count supports this clone. The chain recombines TRBV5-4 with TRBJ2-3; D is unresolved. V lost 4 bases and J 6 bases, leaving 9 bases between the germline ends. The germline gives CDR1 SGHNT, CDR2 YYREEE (reference sequence). CDR3 length equals 12 residues. The CDR3 here is CASSPNWDTQYF. CDR3 nucleotides: TGTGCCAGCAGCCCAAATTGGGATACGCAGTATTTT.

This chain connects TRBV11-3 to TRBJ2-5; 9 positions match TRBD2. With 8 bases clipped from V and 4 bases from J, the junction kept 5 bases outside the gene matches. Germline loops: CDR1 SGHNT, CDR2 YENEEA. CDR3 length equals 13 residues. The CDR3 loop is CASRGLAAETQYF. DNA of the CDR3: TGTGCCAGCCGGGGACTAGCAGCAGAGACCCAGTACTTC.